The next 18 T cell receptor beta chains were all read from a single sample in a study of T cells after yellow fever vaccination. One entry per CDR3 protein results from TCRdb running MiXCR on the 5' RACE reads. The repertoire holds over 250,000 distinct CDR3 sequences, roughly 3.9% seen once, with around 23% in the top ten. Sample: PBMCs, taken 5 days after the yellow fever booster vaccination. Every receptor here comes from a man aged 18-30 years who received the YFV17D yellow fever vaccine.

The chain links TRBV6-2 or TRBV6-3 to TRBJ2-1, with 11 positions matching TRBD1. J was trimmed by 7 bases and V by 6 bases; bases with no gene match: 5. The CDR3 spans 14 residues. Per the germline V gene, CDR1 is MNHEY and CDR2 is SVGEGT. The CDR3 DNA sequence: TGTGCCAGCAGGGGGACAGGGGGTAAGAATGAGCAGTTCTTC. Its translation: CASRGTGGKNEQFF.

This clonotype has only a few counts. One end of the junction varies from germline; a read error may be responsible. V and J are TRBV7-9 and TRBJ2-3; D ambiguous. The V gene's germline CDR1 is SEHNR and CDR2 FQNEAQ (reference sequence). The CDR3 is 12 amino acids. Written as DNA, the CDR3 is TGTTCCAGCAGCTTACCCACAGATACGCAGTATTTT. It codes for CSSSLPTDTQYF.

The chain uses TRBV7-2 and TRBJ1-3; no clear D. This CDR3 comprises 13 residues. Trimming pared 3 bases from V and 7 bases from J, leaving 10 bases between. Germline V gives CDR1 SGHTA, CDR2 FQGNSA. The CDR3 protein is CASSFQARNTIYF. CDR3 sequence (DNA): TGTGCCAGCAGCTTCCAGGCCCGGAACACCATATATTTT.

The rearrangement links TRBV11-2 to TRBJ2-4, with 7 positions matching TRBD2. Germline V gene data show CDR1 as SGHAT and CDR2 as FQNNGV. With V trimmed by 2 bases and J by 0 bases, 10 bases remained unmatched. CDR3 length: 18 amino acids. The CDR3 is CASSLPLGGDIAKNIQYF. The CDR3 region has the DNA TGTGCCAGCAGCTTACCCTTGGGGGGGGATATAGCCAAAAACATTCAGTACTTC.

This clonotype turned up a few times. V is TRBV5-4 and J is TRBJ2-6, with TRBD1 matching 7 bases. CDR1 is SGHNT and CDR2 is YYREEE in the germline V gene (reference sequence). Trimming cost V 5 bases and J 0 bases; bases outside gene matches: 17. The CDR3 is 20 residues long. DNA of the CDR3: TGTGCCAGCAGTCAAACGGTGGGGCAGGGGGTTCTCTCTGGGGCCAACGTCCTGACTTTC. This sequence encodes CASSQTVGQGVLSGANVLTF.

This clonotype turned up a few times. The chain joins TRBV5-1 to TRBJ2-3, with D possibly TRBD2 on 6 matching bases. V lost 5 bases to trimming and J lost 2 bases, with 15 bases between them. The CDR3 length is 15 residues. Germline V CDR1 and CDR2: SGHRS, YFSETQ. The CDR3 protein is CASRPPGLITDTQYF. The CDR3 region has the DNA TGCGCCAGCAGGCCACCGGGACTCATCACAGATACGCAGTATTTT.

This clonotype was counted only a few times. V usage is TRBV6-6 and J usage is TRBJ2-3; TRBD1 aligns across 9 bases. V gave up 7 bases and J gave up 0 bases; unmatched junction bases: 11. Per germline, CDR1 MNHNY and CDR2 SVGAGI (reference sequence). The CDR3 extends over 17 amino acids. The CDR3 spells CASTEYRGRGSTDTQYF. The CDR3 nucleotides are TGTGCCAGCACGGAATACAGGGGGCGCGGGAGCACAGATACGCAGTATTTT.

The chain recombines TRBV19 with TRBJ2-2; maybe TRBD2 (5 bases). Trimming stripped 5 bases from V and 6 bases from J, with 13 bases between. CDR3 length: 14 residues. The germline CDR1 and CDR2 sequences are LNHDA and SQIVND (reference sequence). CDR3 residues: CASSSSLRSGELFF. In nucleotides, the CDR3 is TGTGCCAGTAGTTCTAGCTTGAGGTCCGGGGAGCTGTTTTTT.

This clonotype has ten or more counts. This sequence joins TRBV5-1 and TRBJ2-7, with D tentatively TRBD1 (6 bases). The germline V and J ends were trimmed by 2 bases and 5 bases, with 20 bases remaining between them. In germline, CDR1 is SGHRS, CDR2 YFSETQ. The CDR3 loop spans 16 amino acids. CDR3 in amino acids: CASSFSRTGIVHEQYF. In nucleotides, the CDR3 is TGCGCCAGCAGCTTTAGTCGCACAGGGATTGTTCACGAGCAGTACTTC. Complete variable domain (other parts from reference TRBV5-1 and TRBJ2-7): KAGVTQTPRYLIKTRGQQVTLSCSPISGHRSVSWYQQTPGQGLQFLFEYFSETQRNKGNFPGRFSGRQFSNSRSEMNVSTLELGDSALYLCASSFSRTGIVHEQYFGPGTRLTVT.

This clonotype was counted at least ten times. The chain has TRBV7-2 and TRBJ2-3; unclear D gene. V lost 1 base and J 0 bases, leaving 5 bases between the germline ends. Per germline, CDR1 SGHTA and CDR2 FQGNSA. CDR3 size: 14 residues. CDR3 sequence: CASSLEESTDTQYF. For the CDR3, the DNA is TGTGCCAGCAGCTTAGAGGAGAGCACAGATACGCAGTATTTT.

This clonotype was detected only a few times. The chain links TRBV12-3 or TRBV12-4 to TRBJ1-3; possible D gene TRBD1, 6 bases. Trimming pared 3 bases from V and 4 bases from J, leaving 10 bases between. CDR3 length: 14 amino acids. CDR3 sequence: CASSFGGRGNTIYF. CDR3 sequence (DNA): TGTGCCAGCAGTTTTGGGGGGCGAGGAAACACCATATATTTT.

V usage is TRBV6-5 and J usage is TRBJ2-1; 8 positions agree with TRBD1. CDR3 length equals 14 residues. Per germline, CDR1 MNHEY and CDR2 SVGAGI. Trimming cost V 7 bases and J 7 bases; bases outside gene matches: 9. CDR3 in DNA: TGTGCCAGCACCTGGCAGGGGGCGCGTAATGAGCAGTTCTTC. Translating it yields CASTWQGARNEQFF.

V and J are TRBV15 and TRBJ1-2; weak D call: TRBD1 (5 bases). V lost 0 bases to trimming and J lost 3 bases, with 11 bases between them. Looked up from germline, CDR1 is LNHNV and CDR2 is YYDKDF (reference sequence). There are 15 residues in the CDR3. CDR3 nucleotides: TGTGCCACCAGCAGAGAAAAGGGGCCGGACTATGGCTACACCTTC. Its protein product is CATSREKGPDYGYTF.

This clonotype was detected many times. This chain links TRBV5-1 with TRBJ1-5, with 7 bases matching TRBD1. The V and J ends lost 1 base and 4 bases, in that order; junction bases with no gene match: 5. This CDR3 is 15 amino acids long. The V gene's germline CDR1 is SGHRS and CDR2 YFSETQ. The CDR3 nucleotides read TGCGCCAGCAGCTTGCAGGGGGGGCCGAATCAGCCCCAGCATTTT. Residues: CASSLQGGPNQPQHF.

This clonotype was counted ten times or more. V usage is TRBV7-7 and J usage is TRBJ2-1, with TRBD2 matching over 7 bases. CDR3 size: 14 residues. The V and J ends lost 1 base and 7 bases, in that order; junction bases with no gene match: 4. Germline-derived CDR1 and CDR2 are SSHAT and FNYEAQ (reference sequence). CDR3 protein: CASSLVGGKNEQFF. DNA of the CDR3: TGTGCCAGCAGCTTAGTCGGGGGGAAAAATGAGCAGTTCTTC.

This clonotype was counted only a few times. The V call is TRBV29-1, the J call TRBJ2-5; the D gene is possibly TRBD2 (5 bases). With 3 bases removed from V and 0 bases from J, the gap between germline ends came to 8 bases. The V gene's germline CDR1 is SQVTM and CDR2 ANQGSEA. The CDR3 contains 13 residues. CDR3 region: CSVDGIHQETQYF. For the CDR3, the DNA is TGCAGCGTTGACGGGATCCACCAAGAGACCCAGTACTTC.

The chain joins TRBV6-5 to TRBJ2-3, with 9 positions matching TRBD2. Trimming at V came to 4 bases and at J to 5 bases, leaving 10 bases not matched to a gene. This CDR3 is 16 amino acids long. Germline values: CDR1 MNHEY, CDR2 SVGAGI. The DNA for the CDR3 is TGTGCCAGCAGTTCCATAGCGGGGGCCGATCAAGATACGCAGTATTTT. Translated: CASSSIAGADQDTQYF.

This clonotype was seen more than once but under ten times. The V and J genes are TRBV18 and TRBJ1-2; 7 nucleotides match TRBD1. The CDR3 consists of 13 residues. In germline, CDR1 is KGHSH, CDR2 LQKENI. V lost 3 bases to trimming and J lost 5 bases; unmatched junction nucleotides: 3. CDR3 sequence reads: CASSPTGMYGYTF. The CDR3 bases are TGTGCCAGCTCACCGACAGGGATGTATGGCTACACCTTC.